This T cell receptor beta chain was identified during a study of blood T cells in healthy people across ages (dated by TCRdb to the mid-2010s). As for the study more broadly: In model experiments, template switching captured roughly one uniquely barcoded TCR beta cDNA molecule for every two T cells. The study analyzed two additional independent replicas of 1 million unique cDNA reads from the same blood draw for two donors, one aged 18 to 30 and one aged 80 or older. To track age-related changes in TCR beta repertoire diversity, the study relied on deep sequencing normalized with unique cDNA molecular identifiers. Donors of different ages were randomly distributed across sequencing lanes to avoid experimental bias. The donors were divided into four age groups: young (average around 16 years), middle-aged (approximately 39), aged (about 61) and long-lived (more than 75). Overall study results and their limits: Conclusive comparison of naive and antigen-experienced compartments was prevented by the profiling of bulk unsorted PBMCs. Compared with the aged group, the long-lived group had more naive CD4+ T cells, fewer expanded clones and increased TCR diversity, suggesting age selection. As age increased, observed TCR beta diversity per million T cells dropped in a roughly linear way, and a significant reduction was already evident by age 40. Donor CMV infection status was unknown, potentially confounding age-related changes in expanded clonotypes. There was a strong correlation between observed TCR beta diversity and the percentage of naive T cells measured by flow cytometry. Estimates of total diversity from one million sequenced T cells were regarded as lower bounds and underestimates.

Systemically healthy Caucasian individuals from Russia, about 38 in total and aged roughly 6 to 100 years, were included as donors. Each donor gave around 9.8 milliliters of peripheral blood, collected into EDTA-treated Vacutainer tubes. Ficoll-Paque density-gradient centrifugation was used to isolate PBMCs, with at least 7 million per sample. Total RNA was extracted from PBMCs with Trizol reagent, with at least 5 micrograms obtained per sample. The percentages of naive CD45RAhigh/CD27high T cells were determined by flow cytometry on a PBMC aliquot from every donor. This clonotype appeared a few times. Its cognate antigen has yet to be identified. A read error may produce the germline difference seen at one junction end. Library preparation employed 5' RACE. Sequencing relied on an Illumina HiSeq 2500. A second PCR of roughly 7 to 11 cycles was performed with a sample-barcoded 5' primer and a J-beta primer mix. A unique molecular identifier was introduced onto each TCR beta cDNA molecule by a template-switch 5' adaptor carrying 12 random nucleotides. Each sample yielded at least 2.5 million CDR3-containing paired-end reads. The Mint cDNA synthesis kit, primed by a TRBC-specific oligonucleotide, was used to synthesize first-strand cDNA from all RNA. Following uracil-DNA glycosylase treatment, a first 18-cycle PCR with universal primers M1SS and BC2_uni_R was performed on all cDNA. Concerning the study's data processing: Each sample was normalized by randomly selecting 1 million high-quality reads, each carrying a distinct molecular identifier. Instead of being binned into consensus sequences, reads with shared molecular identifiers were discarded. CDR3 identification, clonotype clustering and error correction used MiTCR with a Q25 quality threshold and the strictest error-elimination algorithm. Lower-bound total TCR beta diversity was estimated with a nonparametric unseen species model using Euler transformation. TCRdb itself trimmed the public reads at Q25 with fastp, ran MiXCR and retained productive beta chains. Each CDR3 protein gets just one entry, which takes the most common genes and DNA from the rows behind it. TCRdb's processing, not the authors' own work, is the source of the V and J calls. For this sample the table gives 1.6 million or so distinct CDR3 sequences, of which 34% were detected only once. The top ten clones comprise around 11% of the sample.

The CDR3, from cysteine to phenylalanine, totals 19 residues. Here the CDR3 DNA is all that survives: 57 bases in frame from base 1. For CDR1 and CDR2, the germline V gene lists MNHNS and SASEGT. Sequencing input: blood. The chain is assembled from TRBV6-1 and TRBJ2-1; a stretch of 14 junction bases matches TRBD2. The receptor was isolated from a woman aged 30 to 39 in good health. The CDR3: CAIPTSGRAFLASYNERFF. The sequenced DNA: TGTGCCATCCCGACTAGCGGGAGGGCCTTTTTAGCCTCCTACAATGAGCGGTTCTTC.